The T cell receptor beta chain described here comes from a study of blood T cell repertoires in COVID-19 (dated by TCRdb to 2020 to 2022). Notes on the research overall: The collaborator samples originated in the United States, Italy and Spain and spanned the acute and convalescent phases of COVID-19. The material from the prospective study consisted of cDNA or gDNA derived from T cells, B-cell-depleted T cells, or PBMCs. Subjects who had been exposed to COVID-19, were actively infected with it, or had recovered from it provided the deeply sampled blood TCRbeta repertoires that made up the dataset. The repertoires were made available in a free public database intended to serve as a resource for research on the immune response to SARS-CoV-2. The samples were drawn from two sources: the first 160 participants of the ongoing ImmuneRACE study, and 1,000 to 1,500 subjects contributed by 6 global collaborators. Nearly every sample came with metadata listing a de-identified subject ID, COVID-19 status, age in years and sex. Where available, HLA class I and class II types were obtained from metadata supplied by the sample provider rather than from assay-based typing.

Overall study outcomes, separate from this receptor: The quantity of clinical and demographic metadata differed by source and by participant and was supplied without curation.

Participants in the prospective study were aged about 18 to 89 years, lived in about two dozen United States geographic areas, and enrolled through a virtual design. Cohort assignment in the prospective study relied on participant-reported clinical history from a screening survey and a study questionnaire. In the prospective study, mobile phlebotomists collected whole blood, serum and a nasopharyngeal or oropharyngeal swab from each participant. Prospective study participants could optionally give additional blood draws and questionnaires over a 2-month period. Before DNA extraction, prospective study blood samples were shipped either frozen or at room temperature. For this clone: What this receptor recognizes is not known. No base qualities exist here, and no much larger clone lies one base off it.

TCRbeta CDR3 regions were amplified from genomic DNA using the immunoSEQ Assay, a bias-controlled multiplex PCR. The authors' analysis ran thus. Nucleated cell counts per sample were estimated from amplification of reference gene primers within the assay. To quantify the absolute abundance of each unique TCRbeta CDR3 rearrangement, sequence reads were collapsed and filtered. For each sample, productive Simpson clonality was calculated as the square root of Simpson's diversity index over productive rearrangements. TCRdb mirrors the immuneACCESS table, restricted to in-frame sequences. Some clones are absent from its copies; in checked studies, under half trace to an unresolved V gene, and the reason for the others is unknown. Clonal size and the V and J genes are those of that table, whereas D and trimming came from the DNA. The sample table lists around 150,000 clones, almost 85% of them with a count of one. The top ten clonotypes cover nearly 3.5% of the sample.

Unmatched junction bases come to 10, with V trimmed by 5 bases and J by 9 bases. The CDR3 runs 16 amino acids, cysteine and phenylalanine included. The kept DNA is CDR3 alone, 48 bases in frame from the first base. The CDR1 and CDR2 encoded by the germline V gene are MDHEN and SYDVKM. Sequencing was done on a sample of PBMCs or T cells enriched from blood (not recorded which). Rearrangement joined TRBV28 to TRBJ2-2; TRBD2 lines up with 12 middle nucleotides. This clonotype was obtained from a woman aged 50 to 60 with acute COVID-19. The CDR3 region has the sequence CASSPTASGRGRELFF. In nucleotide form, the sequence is TGTGCCAGCAGTCCCACCGCTAGCGGGAGGGGCAGGGAGCTGTTTTTT.